This T cell receptor beta chain was found in a study of T-cell reconstitution after alpha-beta-depleted transplantation in children. This sample's TCRbeta library carried unique molecular identifier barcodes. TCRdb reprocessed the PCR reads with MiXCR, giving one entry per CDR3 protein. The repertoire consists of about 980,000 distinct CDR3 sequences, with about 26% occurring once and the leading ten covering roughly 28%. CDR1 and CDR2 (germline): MNHEY, SVGAGI. The CDR3 runs 15 residues. Trimming took 0 bases from V and 2 from J, leaving 8 bases between them. The clonotype comes from a boy less than two years old who had a stem cell transplant for SCID, so the T cells may come from the graft donor. The chain is built from TRBV6-5 and TRBJ2-1; either TRBD1 or TRBD2 may fit D (5 bases each). This sample comprised PBMCs, mostly from graft donor cells, obtained 360 days after TCRalphabeta/CD19-depleted stem cell transplant. The CDR3 region has the DNA TGTGCCAGCAGTTACTCGGGGACCACCTACAATGAGCAGTTCTTC. It specifies CASSYSGTTYNEQFF.